Each of the 29 T cell receptor beta chains below was sequenced from the same sample in a study of blood T cell repertoires in COVID-19. The method was immunoSEQ multiplex PCR; TCRdb's version includes in-frame clones alone and lacks a portion of them. This sample has some 220,000 clones, with about 90% found just once. The source material was peripheral blood. These receptors originate from a man aged 25-45 years with COVID-19, enrolled during active disease.

The rearrangement uses TRBV19 and TRBJ1-2; D is unresolved. Trimming shortened V by 5 bases and J by 3 bases, and 10 bases separated the two germline ends. Germline V CDR1 and CDR2: LNHDA, SQIVND (reference sequence). The CDR3 is made up of 13 amino acids. CDR3 sequence: CASSPAGDYGYTF. The CDR3 DNA reads as TGTGCCAGTAGTCCGGCAGGCGACTATGGCTACACCTTC.

This chain joins TRBV4-1 and TRBJ1-1; no clear D gene. V was shortened by 4 bases and J by 4 bases, with 19 bases between the two germline ends. This CDR3 spans 16 amino acids. Germline CDR1 and CDR2: MGHRA and YSYEKL. The CDR3 spells CASSRMPTLWSTEAFF. CDR3 DNA: TGCGCCAGCAGCCGTATGCCGACCCTTTGGAGCACTGAAGCTTTCTTT.

J is TRBJ1-5 and V is TRBV19; D is ambiguous. Trimming stripped 6 bases from V and 7 bases from J, with 16 bases between. Germline V gene lookup returns CDR1 LNHDA and CDR2 SQIVND (reference sequence). This CDR3 region has 14 residues. CDR3 DNA sequence: TGTGCCAGTAGCCCTATCTTAGGGAGGCAGCCCCAGCATTTT. This sequence encodes CASSPILGRQPQHF.

The chain is built from TRBV5-1 and TRBJ2-7; TRBD1 might be the D (5 bases). The CDR3 covers 14 residues. Trimming took off 1 base at V and 6 bases at J, with 14 bases between the two ends. In germline, CDR1 is SGHRS, CDR2 YFSETQ. The CDR3 coding sequence is TGCGCCAGCAGCTTGACTGGGGCGGTGGGCGAGCAGTACTTC. Amino acids: CASSLTGAVGEQYF.

J is TRBJ2-5 and V is TRBV5-1; TRBD2 agrees at 11 bases. Germline V lookup: CDR1 SGHRS, CDR2 YFSETQ. V was clipped by 2 bases and J by 1 base; unmatched bases: 4. The CDR3 runs to 16 residues. CDR3 DNA: TGCGCCAGCAGCTTAGGTAGCGGGGGGGCCCAAGAGACCCAGTACTTC. Translating it yields CASSLGSGGAQETQYF. The whole variable domain, remainder taken from reference TRBV5-1 and TRBJ2-5, is KAGVTQTPRYLIKTRGQQVTLSCSPISGHRSVSWYQQTPGQGLQFLFEYFSETQRNKGNFPGRFSGRQFSNSRSEMNVSTLELGDSALYLCASSLGSGGAQETQYFGPGTRLLVL.

The chain employs TRBV3-1 (or the pseudogene TRBV3-2) and TRBJ2-7; maybe TRBD2 (5 bases). Trimming removed 0 bases from V and 1 base from J, with 16 bases in between. CDR3 length: 17 residues. Germline CDR1 and CDR2: LGHDT and YNNKEL (reference sequence). The CDR3 sequence is CASSQDLEAPRSYEQYF. The CDR3 DNA is TGTGCCAGCAGCCAAGATTTGGAGGCGCCCCGATCCTACGAGCAGTACTTC.

The chain recombines TRBV19 with TRBJ2-1; D perhaps matches TRBD2 (6 bases). Germline lookup yields CDR1 LNHDA and CDR2 SQIVND (reference sequence). Deletions cut 0 bases from V and 4 bases from J, with 16 bases between. There are 17 residues in the CDR3. The chain's CDR3 is CASSIDPHRGFYNEQFF. CDR3 in DNA: TGTGCCAGTAGTATAGACCCCCACCGGGGGTTTTACAATGAGCAGTTCTTC.

V and J are TRBV19 and TRBJ1-5; D unresolved. The CDR3 contains 13 residues. Germline V CDR1 and CDR2: LNHDA, SQIVND (reference sequence). Trimming took off 6 bases at V and 7 bases at J, with 13 bases between the two ends. This CDR3 reads CASSFDRVQPQHF. Written as DNA, the CDR3 is TGTGCCAGTAGCTTCGATAGAGTCCAGCCCCAGCATTTT.

J is TRBJ2-3 and V is TRBV19; D ambiguous. Trimming took 4 bases from V and 2 from J, leaving 7 bases between them. CDR3 length equals 13 residues. Germline V lookup: CDR1 LNHDA, CDR2 SQIVND (reference sequence). The CDR3, as DNA: TGTGCCAGTAGTAGAACTTACACAGATACGCAGTATTTT. This sequence encodes CASSRTYTDTQYF.

CDR3 residues: CASRPTGSADTQYF. CDR3 DNA sequence: TGTGCCAGTAGACCGACAGGGTCCGCAGATACGCAGTATTTT. This chain connects TRBV19 to TRBJ2-3; TRBD1 matches 7 bases. This CDR3 comprises 14 residues. The V gene's germline CDR1 is LNHDA and CDR2 SQIVND (reference sequence). V was clipped by 6 bases and J by 4 bases; unmatched bases: 7.

The chain links TRBV12-2 to TRBJ1-6; the D call in the table, TRBD1, was not verified against the DNA. TRBV12-2 is shown as a pseudogene. The CDR3 is 15 amino acids. This CDR3 is CASRLLLQGNSPLHF. The CDR3 DNA reads TGTGCAAGTCGCTTACTTTTGCAGGGTAATTCACCCCTCCACTTT.

This chain links TRBV11-2 with TRBJ1-1; no reliable D call. CDR1 and CDR2 from the germline V gene are SGHAT and FQNNGV. Trimming stripped 5 bases from V and 5 bases from J, with 18 bases between. The CDR3 length is 15 residues. The DNA of the CDR3 is TGTGCCAGCAGCCAAAACTTAACCCCGGGGACTGAAGCTTTCTTT. Residues: CASSQNLTPGTEAFF.

This CDR3 reads CASSYSQGPSGNTIYF. CDR3 bases: TGTGCCAGCAGTTACTCACAGGGACCCTCTGGAAACACCATATATTTT. The V and J genes are TRBV6-5 and TRBJ1-3, with TRBD1 as a possible D gene (6 bases). The CDR3 extends over 16 amino acids. Trimming removed 0 bases at V and 0 bases at J, with 9 bases between. Germline V gene lookup returns CDR1 MNHEY and CDR2 SVGAGI.

The rearrangement uses TRBV11-1 and TRBJ2-2; TRBD2 matches at 7 bases. Germline V gene lookup returns CDR1 SGHAT and CDR2 FQDESV (reference sequence). V lost 5 bases, J lost 5 bases, and 8 bases stayed unmatched. This CDR3 has 15 amino acids. This CDR3 reads CASSPRTRNTGELFF. CDR3 bases: TGTGCCAGCAGCCCCCGGACTAGGAATACCGGGGAGCTGTTTTTT.

The chain recombines TRBV6-1 with TRBJ1-2, with a possible D match to TRBD1 (5 bases). This CDR3 is 13 amino acids long. The germline V gene encodes CDR1 MNHNS and CDR2 SASEGT. The V end lost 2 bases, the J end lost 6 bases, and 10 bases lay between the germline ends. CDR3 in amino acids: CASSEYGGDGYTF. The CDR3 coding sequence is TGTGCCAGCAGTGAATACGGGGGGGATGGCTACACCTTC.

The chain couples TRBV5-6 to TRBJ1-2, with D perhaps TRBD1 (5 bases). V dropped 4 bases and J dropped 3 bases, with 16 bases sitting between them. Germline loops: CDR1 SGHDT, CDR2 YYEEEE. The CDR3 runs 15 residues. CDR3 sequence reads: CASSAPGAVDYGYTF. CDR3 nucleotide sequence: TGTGCCAGCAGCGCCCCTGGGGCGGTTGACTATGGCTACACCTTC.

This chain uses TRBV10-3 with TRBJ1-2; 7 bases are shared with TRBD1. Trimming took 3 bases from V and 5 from J; bases not matched to a gene: 9. CDR1 is ENHRY and CDR2 is SYGVKD in the germline V gene. The CDR3 is made up of 15 amino acids. DNA of the CDR3: TGTGCCATCAGTGATTTAGGGGGCGATGGGTATGGCTACACCTTC. This codes for CAISDLGGDGYGYTF.

V gene TRBV15 combines with J gene TRBJ1-5, with D possibly TRBD1 on 6 matching bases. V dropped 1 base and J dropped 4 bases, with 11 bases sitting between them. The CDR3 consists of 15 residues. The germline V gene encodes CDR1 LNHNV and CDR2 YYDKDF (reference sequence). The CDR3 DNA reads as TGTGCCACCAGCAGAGGTGACAGGACTAATCAGCCCCAGCATTTT. It encodes CATSRGDRTNQPQHF.

The chain uses TRBV29-1 and TRBJ1-1, with 9 nucleotides matching TRBD1. V was pared by 7 bases and J by 5 bases, with 8 bases of the junction left unmatched. CDR1 and CDR2 from the germline V gene are SQVTM and ANQGSEA. This CDR3 has 13 amino acids. The CDR3 DNA reads as TGCAGCGGGGGCACAGGGGGCGCGACTGAAGCTTTCTTT. It is translated as CSGGTGGATEAFF.

The chain carries TRBV7-9 and TRBJ1-1; D not certain. CDR3 length: 13 amino acids. Trimming took off 7 bases at V and 5 bases at J, with 14 bases between the two ends. The V gene's germline CDR1 is SEHNR and CDR2 FQNEAQ (reference sequence). DNA of the CDR3: TGTGCCAGCACCCGGCGGGCGTCGACTGAAGCTTTCTTT. Amino acids: CASTRRASTEAFF. Variable domain in full (rest from reference TRBV7-9 and TRBJ1-1): DTGVSQNPRHKITKRGQNVTFRCDPISEHNRLYWYRQTLGQGPEFLTYFQNEAQLEKSRLLSDRFSAERPKGSFSTLEIQRTEQGDSAMYLCASTRRASTEAFFGQGTRLTVV.

The CDR3 DNA reads TGTGCCAGCAGCGCCCTAGAACCTAGCACAGATACGCAGTATTTT. Its protein product is CASSALEPSTDTQYF. V gene TRBV9 combines with J gene TRBJ2-3, with D unresolved. V lost 3 bases and J lost 0, with 11 bases in between. The CDR3 is 15 residues long. CDR1 and CDR2 from the germline V gene are SGDLS and YYNGEE.

Concerning this clone itself: A read error may explain this, as a much larger clone is one base away. V is TRBV7-9 and J is TRBJ1-2; 11 bases match TRBD1. With 5 bases clipped from V and 3 bases from J, the junction kept 2 bases outside the gene matches. Germline loops: CDR1 SEHNR, CDR2 FQNEAQ (reference sequence). The length of the CDR3 is 14 residues. CDR3 sequence reads: CASSAGQGDYGYTF. In nucleotides, the CDR3 is TGTGCCAGCAGCGCGGGACAGGGGGACTATGGCTACACCTTC. The complete variable domain, with remaining parts taken from reference TRBV7-9 and TRBJ1-2, reads DTGVSQNPRHKITKRGQNVTFRCDPISEHNRLYWYRQTLGQGPEFLTYFQNEAQLEKSRLLSDRFSAERPKGSFSTLEIQRTEQGDSAMYLCASSAGQGDYGYTFGSGTRLTVV.

The chain carries TRBV5-1 and TRBJ2-2, with a possible D match to TRBD1 (5 bases). The V and J ends lost 1 base and 6 bases respectively, with 13 bases between them. Germline CDR1 and CDR2: SGHRS and YFSETQ. The CDR3 contains 15 residues. CDR3 sequence reads: CASSLKGAAPGELFF. The CDR3 region has the DNA TGCGCCAGCAGCTTGAAAGGGGCCGCCCCCGGGGAGCTGTTTTTT.

The chain joins TRBV5-4 to TRBJ2-1, with 11 bases identical to TRBD2. The J segment lost 3 bases and the V segment lost 4 bases, leaving 9 bases of the junction unmatched. The length of the CDR3 is 17 residues. Germline CDR1 is SGHNT and CDR2 is YYREEE (reference sequence). CDR3 residues: CASSPPPSGGIYNEQFF. The CDR3 bases are TGTGCCAGCAGCCCACCTCCTAGCGGGGGGATCTACAATGAGCAGTTCTTC.

This sequence joins TRBV18 and TRBJ2-3, with D perhaps matching TRBD2 (7 bases). V lost 2 bases and J lost 5, with 20 bases in between. The CDR3 is 17 amino acids. Germline V gene data show CDR1 as KGHSH and CDR2 as LQKENI. CDR3 DNA sequence: TGTGCCAGCTCACCAGTGGCGGGGGCGAATTTGGGAGATACGCAGTATTTT. Translated: CASSPVAGANLGDTQYF.

The chain recombines TRBV25-1 with TRBJ2-3; D may be TRBD2 (5 bases). Trimming shortened V by 3 bases and J by 2 bases, and 12 bases separated the two germline ends. The germline V gene has CDR1 MGHDK and CDR2 SYGVNS. CDR3 length: 15 residues. In nucleotides, the CDR3 is TGTGCCAGCAGTGATTCTAGCTTCTACACAGATACGCAGTATTTT. Its translation: CASSDSSFYTDTQYF.

This sequence joins TRBV10-1 and TRBJ1-5, with TRBD1 identical over 10 bases. The CDR3 length is 15 residues. CDR1 and CDR2 from the germline V gene are WNHNN and SYGVQD (reference sequence). The ends lost 2 bases at V and 2 bases at J; junction bases unmatched: 0. CDR3 region: CASSEGTGGNQPQHF. CDR3 coding DNA: TGCGCCAGCAGTGAGGGGACAGGGGGCAATCAGCCCCAGCATTTT.

The CDR3 DNA reads TGTGCCAGTAGTAGGACAGGGGGCGATAATTCACCCCTCCACTTT. The encoded protein is CASSRTGGDNSPLHF. The J gene is TRBJ1-6, the V gene TRBV19; 11 bases are shared with TRBD1. There are 15 residues in the CDR3. The germline V gene has CDR1 LNHDA and CDR2 SQIVND (reference sequence). With V trimmed by 4 bases and J by 5 bases, 1 base remained unmatched.

V usage is TRBV4-1 and J usage is TRBJ2-3; weak D call: TRBD2 (5 bases). The CDR3 consists of 14 residues. CDR1 and CDR2 (germline): MGHRA, YSYEKL. The ends were cut back, 4 bases at V and 6 bases at J, with 14 bases in the middle. The CDR3, as DNA: TGCGCCAGCAGCCCTAAGTTGGGGAGTGATACGCAGTATTTT. Translating it yields CASSPKLGSDTQYF.